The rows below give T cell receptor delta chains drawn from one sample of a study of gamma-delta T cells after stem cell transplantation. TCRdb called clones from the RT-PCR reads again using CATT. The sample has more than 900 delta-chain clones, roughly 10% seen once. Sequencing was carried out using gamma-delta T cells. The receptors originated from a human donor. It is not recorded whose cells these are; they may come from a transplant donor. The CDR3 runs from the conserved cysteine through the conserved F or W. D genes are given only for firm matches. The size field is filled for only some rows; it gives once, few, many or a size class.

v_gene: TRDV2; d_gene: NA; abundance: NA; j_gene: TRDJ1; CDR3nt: TGTGCCTGTGACCTCCTCTCCACTCCCATCCGGTTGGATACAGCCGATACACTCATCTTT; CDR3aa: CACDLLSTPIRLDTADTLIF
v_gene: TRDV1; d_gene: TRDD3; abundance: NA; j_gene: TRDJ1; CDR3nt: TGTGCTCTTGGGGAACTCTCCCGCCCACTGGGGAAGTACACCGATAAACTCATCTTT; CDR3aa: CALGELSRPLGKYTDKLIF
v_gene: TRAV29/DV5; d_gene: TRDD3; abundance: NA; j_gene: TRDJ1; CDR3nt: TGTGCAGCAAGCGTCCGCGGAACCCACTGGGGCCATCACACCGATAAACTCATCTTT; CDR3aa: CAASVRGTHWGHHTDKLIF
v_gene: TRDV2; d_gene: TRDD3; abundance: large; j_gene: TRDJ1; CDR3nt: TGTGCCTGTGATGCCCTTCTGGGGGATAAACCCACCGATAAACTCATCTTT; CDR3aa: CACDALLGDKPTDKLIF
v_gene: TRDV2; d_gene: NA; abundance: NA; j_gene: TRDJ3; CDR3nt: TGTGCCTGTGACACCGTCCCTTCCCGGGTGATACTGGCACCTACCTGGGACACCCGACAGATGTTTTTC; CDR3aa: CACDTVPSRVILAPTWDTRQMFF
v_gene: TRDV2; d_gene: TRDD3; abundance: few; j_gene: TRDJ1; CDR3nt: TGTGCCTGTGACACGATGGGACTGGGGGCATCGCGCACCGATAAACTCATCTTT; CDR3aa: CACDTMGLGASRTDKLIF
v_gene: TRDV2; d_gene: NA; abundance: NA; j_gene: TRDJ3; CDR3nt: TGTGCCTGTGACACCGTCCCGTACGACTCCTTTTACACCCTACAGATGTTTTTC; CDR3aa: CACDTVPYDSFYTLQMFF
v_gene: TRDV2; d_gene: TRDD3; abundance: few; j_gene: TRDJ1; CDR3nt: TGTGCCTGTGACACCGTGCCTGGGGGAACTTCCCTCTACCCTGGAGTCGCTAAACTCATCTTT; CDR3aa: CACDTVPGGTSLYPGVAKLIF
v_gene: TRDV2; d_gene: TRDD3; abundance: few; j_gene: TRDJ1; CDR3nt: TGTGCCTGTGACATACTGGGGGATGGTCCCGATAAACTCATCTTT; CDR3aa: CACDILGDGPDKLIF
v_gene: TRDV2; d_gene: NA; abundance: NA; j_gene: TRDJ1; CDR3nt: TGTGCCTGTGACACCCGGGGGGACGCGGCGGGTAAACTCATCTTT; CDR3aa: CACDTRGDAAGKLIF
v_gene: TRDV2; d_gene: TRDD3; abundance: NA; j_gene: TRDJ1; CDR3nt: TGTGCCTGTGACCTGTTCCTGGGGGATAATACCCCGAATACCGGGCATTCCACCGATAAACTCATCTTT; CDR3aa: CACDLFLGDNTPNTGHSTDKLIF
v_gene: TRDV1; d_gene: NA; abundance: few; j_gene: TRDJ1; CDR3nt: TGTGCTCTTGGGGTCCGGTTCCCTCCCTTATCCGATAAACTCATCTTT; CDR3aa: CALGVRFPPLSDKLIF
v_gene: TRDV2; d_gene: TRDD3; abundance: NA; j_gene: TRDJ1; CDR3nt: TGTGCCTGTGACACCGGAAATACTGGGGGATACGCGGCCACCGATAAACTCATCTTT; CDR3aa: CACDTGNTGGYAATDKLIF
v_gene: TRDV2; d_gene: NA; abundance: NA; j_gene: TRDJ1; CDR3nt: TGTGCCTGTGACACCCTCACGGAGGATACAGGGGATAAACTCATCTTT; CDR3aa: CACDTLTEDTGDKLIF
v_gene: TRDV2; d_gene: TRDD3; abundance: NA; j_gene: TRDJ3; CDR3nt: TGTGCCTGTGACACCGCTGGGGGGGCCAACTGGGACACCCGACAGATGTTTTTC; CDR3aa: CACDTAGGANWDTRQMFF
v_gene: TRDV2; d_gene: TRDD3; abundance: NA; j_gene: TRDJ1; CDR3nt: TGTGCCTGTGACAGGGTTGGGGGAGGACGTAAACTCATCTTT; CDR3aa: CACDRVGGGRKLIF
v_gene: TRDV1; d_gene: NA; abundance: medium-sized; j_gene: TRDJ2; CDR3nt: TGTGCTCTTGGGGACAGATTCCTATCTCCTTACTCCCCCTTTTTGACAGCACAACTCTTCTTT; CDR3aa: CALGDRFLSPYSPFLTAQLFF
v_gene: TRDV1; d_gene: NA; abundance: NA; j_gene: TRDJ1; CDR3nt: TGTGCTCTTGGGGGAATTTTTCCCCTTTCTGGGGAGGACACCGATAAACTCATCTTT; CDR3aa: CALGGIFPLSGEDTDKLIF
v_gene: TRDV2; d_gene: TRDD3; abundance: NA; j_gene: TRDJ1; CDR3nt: TGTGCCTGTGAGCAAATTAGTACTGGGGGATATTCGACCGGGTATCGCGATAAACTCATCTTT; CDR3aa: CACEQISTGGYSTGYRDKLIF
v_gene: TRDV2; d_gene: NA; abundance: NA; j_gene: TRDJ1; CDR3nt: TGTGCCTGTTCCAATGTTCCTGAGAGTTACCTCCTGAGCACCGATAAACTCATCTTT; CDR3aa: CACSNVPESYLLSTDKLIF
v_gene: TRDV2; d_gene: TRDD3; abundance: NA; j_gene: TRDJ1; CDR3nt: TGTGCCTGTGACACCAGCGGAGAGGGATACTCGGTGGCCGATAAACTCATCTTT; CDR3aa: CACDTSGEGYSVADKLIF
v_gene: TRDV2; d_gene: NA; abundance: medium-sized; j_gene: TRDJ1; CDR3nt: TGTGCCTGTGACACCGTTAGTATCGGTAGGGATCCAGACACCGATAAACTCATCTTT; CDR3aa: CACDTVSIGRDPDTDKLIF
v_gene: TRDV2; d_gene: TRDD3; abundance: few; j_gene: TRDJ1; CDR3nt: TGTGCCTGTGACACCCTACTGGGGGATACGAGGAGGTACACCGATAAACTCATCTTT; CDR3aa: CACDTLLGDTRRYTDKLIF
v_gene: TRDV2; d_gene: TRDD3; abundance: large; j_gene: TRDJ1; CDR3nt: TGTGCCTGTGACGCCATCTCTGGCGGTGTACTGGGGTTTTCGTACACCGATAAACTCATCTTT; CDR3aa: CACDAISGGVLGFSYTDKLIF
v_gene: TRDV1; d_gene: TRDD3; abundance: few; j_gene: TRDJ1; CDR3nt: TGTGCTCTTGGGGAACCCCTCGGTCTTCTACGGGGACATACTGGGGGACTCGGGACCGATAAACTCATCTTT; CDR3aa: CALGEPLGLLRGHTGGLGTDKLIF
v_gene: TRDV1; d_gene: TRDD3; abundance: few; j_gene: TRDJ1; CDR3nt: TGTGCTCTTGGTGGTAGGCCTTCCTATTTCCTGGGGGATACCAAACTCATCTTT; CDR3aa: CALGGRPSYFLGDTKLIF
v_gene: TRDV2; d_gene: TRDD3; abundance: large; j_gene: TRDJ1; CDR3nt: TGTGCCTGTGACACTATATTGACGGGGGATACGCACACCGATAAACTCATCTTT; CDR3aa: CACDTILTGDTHTDKLIF
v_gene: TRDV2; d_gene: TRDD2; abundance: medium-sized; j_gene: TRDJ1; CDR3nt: TGTGCCTGTGACCCGGTAGGCCTTCCTGTCGGGGGCTTCTCGGTCTCCACTAACTACACCGATAAACTCATCTTT; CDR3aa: CACDPVGLPVGGFSVSTNYTDKLIF
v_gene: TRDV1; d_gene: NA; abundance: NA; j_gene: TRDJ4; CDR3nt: TGTGCTCTTGGGGGGTCGGTAGGGCCCCCGGTTGGTTGGGTTTGGCCCCTGATCTTT; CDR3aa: CALGGSVGPPVGWVWPLIF
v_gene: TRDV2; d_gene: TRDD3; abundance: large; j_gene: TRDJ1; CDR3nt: TGTGCCTGTGACCTCATCTCCACTCCCATACTGGGGGATACAGCCGATAAACTCATCTTT; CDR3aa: CACDLISTPILGDTADKLIF
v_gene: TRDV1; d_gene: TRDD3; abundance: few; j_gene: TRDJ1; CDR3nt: TGTGCTAGTGGGGGGACGGGGGGATACACCGATAAACTCATCTTT; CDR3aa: CASGGTGGYTDKLIF
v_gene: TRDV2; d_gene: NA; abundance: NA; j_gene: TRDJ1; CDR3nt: TGTGCCTGTGACTCCCTCGTAGGGAGTACCGATAACCTCATCTTT; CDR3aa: CACDSLVGSTDNLIF
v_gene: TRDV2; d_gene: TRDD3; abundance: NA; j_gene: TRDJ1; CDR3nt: TGTGCCTGTGACACAGTTGGGGGGGATACGCGGGGACAGCTCATCTTT; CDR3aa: CACDTVGGDTRGQLIF
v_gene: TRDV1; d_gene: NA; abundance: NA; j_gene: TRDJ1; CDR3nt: TGTGCTCTTGGGGTCCGGTTCCTTCCCTTATCCGATAAACTCATCTTT; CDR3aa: CALGVRFLPLSDKLIF
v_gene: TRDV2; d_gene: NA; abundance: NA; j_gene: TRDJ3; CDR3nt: TGTGCCTGTGACACCGTGGGGATCCTACTGGACTTGGACACCCGACAGATGTTTTTC; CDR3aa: CACDTVGILLDLDTRQMFF
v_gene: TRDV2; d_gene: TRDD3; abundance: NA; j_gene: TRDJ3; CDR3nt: TGTGCCTGTGACCCTTGGGATGCGGGGGATAAAGTTTGTGACACCCGCCCGATGTTTTTC; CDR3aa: CACDPWDAGDKVCDTRPMFF
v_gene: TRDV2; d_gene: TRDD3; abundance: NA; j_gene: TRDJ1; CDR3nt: TGTGCCTGTGATAGCAGTCAAACTGTGGGATACGCGACCGATAAACTCATCTTT; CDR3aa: CACDSSQTVGYATDKLIF
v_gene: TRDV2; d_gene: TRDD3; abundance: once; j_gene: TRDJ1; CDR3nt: TGTGCCTGTGACACACTGGCCAGTTGGGGGGATACGCGGGGGGATACCGATAAACTCATCTTT; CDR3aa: CACDTLASWGDTRGDTDKLIF
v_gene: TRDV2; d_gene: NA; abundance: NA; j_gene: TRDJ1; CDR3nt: TGTGCCTGTGACACCCTTCATCTCCTGGTGGATCGTATTGTCACCGATAAACTCATCTTT; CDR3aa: CACDTLHLLVDRIVTDKLIF
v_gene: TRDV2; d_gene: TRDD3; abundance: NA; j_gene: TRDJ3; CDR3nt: TGCGCCTGTGACCGATGGGGGAATGAAGGATGGGACACCCGACAGATGTTTTTC; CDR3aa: CACDRWGNEGWDTRQMFF
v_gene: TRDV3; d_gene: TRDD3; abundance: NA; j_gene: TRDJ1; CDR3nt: TGTGCCTTTATACTCCCCCCTGGGGGATATAAACTCATCTTT; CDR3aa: CAFILPPGGYKLIF
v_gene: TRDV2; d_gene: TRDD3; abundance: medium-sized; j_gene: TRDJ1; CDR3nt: TGTGCCTGTGACAACCTGGAGAAGGTACTGGGGGAAACTCCCGATAAACTCATCTTT; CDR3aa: CACDNLEKVLGETPDKLIF
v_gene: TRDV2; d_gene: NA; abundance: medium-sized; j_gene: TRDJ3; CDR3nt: TGTGCCTGTGACACTATTCCGGCAGCGGGCTCCTGGGACACCCGACAGATGTTTTTC; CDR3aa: CACDTIPAAGSWDTRQMFF
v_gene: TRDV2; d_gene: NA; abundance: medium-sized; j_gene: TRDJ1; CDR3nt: TGTGCCTGTGACACAGTGGGACGGGAGGGCGATAAACTCATCTTT; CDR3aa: CACDTVGREGDKLIF
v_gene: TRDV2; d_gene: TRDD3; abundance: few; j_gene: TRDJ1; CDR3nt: TGTGCCTGTGACCGACTGGGGGGCCACAACACCGATAAACTCATCTTT; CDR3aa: CACDRLGGHNTDKLIF
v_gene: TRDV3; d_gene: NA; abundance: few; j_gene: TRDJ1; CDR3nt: TGTGCCTTTACCCTGCTCCTAATGATCCCCCGGGGCGGAGGGCCCTTGTACACCGATAAACTCATCTTT; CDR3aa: CAFTLLLMIPRGGGPLYTDKLIF
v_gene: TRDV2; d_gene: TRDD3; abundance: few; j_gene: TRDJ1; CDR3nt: TGTGCCTGTGACATCCTTCAAACTGGGGTCTACTCTCCCGATAAACTCATCTTT; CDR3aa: CACDILQTGVYSPDKLIF